Ten or more counts support the clone carrying this T cell receptor (beta chain). Antigen unknown. Constant-segment primers served in 5'RACE that generated TCR alpha and TCR beta cDNA libraries bearing sample barcodes and UMIs. TCRdb re-called the 5' RACE reads with MiXCR, one entry per CDR3 protein. This sample has some 150,000 distinct CDR3 sequences; 6% to 7% occur once, and the top ten carry 2% to 2.5%. This entry belongs to a study of T-cell memory formation after mild COVID-19. Study background: TCR clusters were largely donor specific. General study results and limits: Several responding clones turned up in pre-infection memory, indicating that cross-reactive memory may have taken part.

There are 13 residues in the CDR3. Trimming at V came to 4 bases and at J to 5 bases, leaving 4 bases not matched to a gene. The chain employs TRBV12-3 or TRBV12-4 and TRBJ1-1, with 7 bases that match TRBD1. The sequencing sample was made of PBMCs or a T cell subset sorted from them (not recorded which). The source of this sequence is an adult woman who had mild COVID-19 (a few samples of this study predate the infection). Cell type and time point are not known. CDR3 loop: CASSSNRGTEAFF. CDR3 in DNA: TGTGCCAGCAGTTCGAACAGGGGTACTGAAGCTTTCTTT.